The clone carrying this TCR beta chain was seen only a few times. Its specificity is not known. 5'RACE, which relied on constant-segment primers, yielded TCR alpha and TCR beta cDNA libraries carrying sample barcodes and UMIs. TCRdb processed the 5' RACE reads anew with MiXCR; each CDR3 protein has one entry. The sample carries hundreds of thousands of distinct CDR3 sequences, 15% to 20% recorded once. These data come from a study of T-cell memory formation after mild COVID-19. Study in general: Largely, TCR clusters stayed within a single donor.

Trimming removed 1 base from V and 2 bases from J, with 30 bases in between. CDR3 length: 21 residues. CDR1 KGHSH and CDR2 LQKENI come from the germline V gene. Overall study results and limits: Contracting clones, day 15 to 85, had balanced CD4/CD8, and later expanders favored CD4+. Memory sampled before infection contained some responding clones, suggesting cross-reactive memory joined.

Source material: PBMCs or a T cell subset sorted from them (not recorded which). V is TRBV18 and J is TRBJ2-7, with no clear D. The receptor was isolated from an adult woman who had mild COVID-19 (a few samples of this study predate the infection). Cell type and time point are not known. Written as DNA, the CDR3 is TGTGCCAGCTCACCACTGTGGATCGGGCTAGTATTAACCTTCTCTGCCTACGAGCAGTACTTC. Its protein product is CASSPLWIGLVLTFSAYEQYF.